This note documents a single TCR beta chain sequence. The entry originates in a study of blood T cell repertoires in COVID-19. Across the whole study: Acute and convalescent COVID-19 samples came from the United States, Italy and Spain. The cDNA or gDNA used as material had been derived from T cells, B-cell-depleted T cells, or PBMCs.

This CDR3 has 18 amino acids. V was pared by 3 bases and J by 4 bases, with 13 bases of the junction left unmatched. Germline CDR1 MNHEY, CDR2 SMNVEV (reference sequence). Authors' data handling: Cell counts per sample came from amplifying reference gene primers. TCRdb's table, derived via immunoSEQ multiplex PCR, lists solely in-frame clones and lacks some. V and J calls and clone size come straight from that table; D and trimming were deduced from the DNA. The repertoire consists of over 150,000 clones, with around 83% occurring once and the leading ten covering around a fifth. The receptor was derived from a woman between 70 and 85 years old who had recovered from COVID-19. What was sequenced was peripheral blood. The genes are TRBV27 and TRBJ2-2; 8 bases agree with TRBD1. The CDR3 bases are TGTGCCAGCAGTTTCTTAGGGCAGGGGGCGCAGGGCACCGGGGAGCTGTTTTTT. The encoded protein is CASSFLGQGAQGTGELFF.